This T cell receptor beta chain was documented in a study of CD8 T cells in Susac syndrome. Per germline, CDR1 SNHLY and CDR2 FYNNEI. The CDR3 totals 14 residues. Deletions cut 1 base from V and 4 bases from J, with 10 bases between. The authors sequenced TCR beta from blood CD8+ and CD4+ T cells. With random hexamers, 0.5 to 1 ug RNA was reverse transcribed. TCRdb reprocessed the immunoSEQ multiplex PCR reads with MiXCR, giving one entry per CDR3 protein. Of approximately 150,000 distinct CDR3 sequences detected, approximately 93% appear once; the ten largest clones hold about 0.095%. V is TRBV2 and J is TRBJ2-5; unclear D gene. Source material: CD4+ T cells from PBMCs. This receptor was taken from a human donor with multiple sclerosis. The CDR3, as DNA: TGTGCCAGCAGTGAAGATAGGATTTCAGAGACCCAGTACTTC. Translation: CASSEDRISETQYF.